This T cell receptor (beta chain) was retrieved from a study of blood T cell repertoires in COVID-19. The repertoire was sequenced with immunoSEQ multiplex PCR; TCRdb's copy has only in-frame clones and lacks some. Of under 250,000 clones in the sample, about four fifths were seen once. The CDR3 is 15 amino acids. Trimming removed 0 bases at V and 1 base at J, with 8 bases between. Per germline, CDR1 SGHKS and CDR2 YYEKEE (reference sequence). The sample taken for sequencing was peripheral blood. This receptor was taken from an older woman with acute or convalescent COVID-19. The V gene is TRBV5-5, the J gene TRBJ1-5; D is unclear. The CDR3 is CASSLGDKSNQPQHF. As DNA, the CDR3 is TGTGCCAGCAGCTTGGGTGACAAGAGCAATCAGCCCCAGCATTTT.